Reported below is one TCR beta chain. The antigen remains unidentified. Sequencing was performed with immunoSEQ multiplex PCR; in TCRdb, only in-frame clones are kept and a portion is missing. The sample contains some 120,000 clones, around nine tenths of which appear only once. This sample stems from a study of T cell responses to AZD1222 COVID-19 vaccine. This CDR3 spans 14 amino acids. V lost 10 bases and J lost 1, with 14 bases in between. The V gene's germline CDR1 is MNHEY and CDR2 SVGAGI. Regarding the study as a whole: Following two doses of AZD1222, Spike-specific TCR breadth and depth rose. Clonal diversity was possibly underestimated, and the donors were mostly white British, with more females.

The chain links TRBV6-5 to TRBJ1-3; no reliable D call. This sample comprised peripheral blood, obtained on day 0 of AZD1222 vaccination. The sequence came from an adult in good health. CDR3 in amino acids: CATARRGSGNTIYF. CDR3 coding DNA: TGTGCCACCGCGCGGCGGGGTTCTGGAAACACCATATATTTT.